These 4 T cell receptor beta chains were all obtained from the same sample, sequenced in a study of cytomegalovirus exposure and HLA in healthy donors. PCR was performed using 60 Vbeta and 13 Jbeta primers. Measured with immunoSEQ multiplex PCR; TCRdb has only the in-frame clones, and not every one. The table for this sample gives 150,000 to 200,000 clones. The source material was PBMCs. These TCRs come from a young man in good health and CMV-seronegative.

The CDR3 protein is CASSNDRVNTGELFF. DNA for the CDR3: TGTGCCAGCAGCAACGACAGGGTAAACACCGGGGAGCTGTTTTTT. The J gene is TRBJ2-2, the V gene TRBV21-1; no DNA check was done on the table's D call, TRBD1. TRBV21-1 is a pseudogene locus. CDR3 size: 15 residues.

In nucleotides, the CDR3 is TGCGCCAGCAGCCCGCGGGACAGGGGAACAGATACGCAGTATTTT. Protein product: CASSPRDRGTDTQYF. The rearrangement uses TRBV5-1 and TRBJ2-3, with 10 bases identical to TRBD1. V trimming: 4 bases; J trimming: 3 bases; junction bases outside the gene matches: 5. Germline V lookup: CDR1 SGHRS, CDR2 YFSETQ. The CDR3 extends over 15 amino acids.

This chain links TRBV19 with TRBJ2-2; D gene ambiguous. Looked up from germline, CDR1 is LNHDA and CDR2 is SQIVND (reference sequence). The V and J ends lost 1 base and 1 base respectively, with 4 bases between them. The CDR3 is 14 residues long. CDR3 nucleotide sequence: TGTGCCAGTAGTATAGCAGAGAACACCGGGGAGCTGTTTTTT. Its protein is CASSIAENTGELFF.

To note about this clone: This sample includes further DNA sequences coding for the same CDR3. V is TRBV7-2 and J is TRBJ1-5; D is unclear. The CDR3 covers 13 residues. V lost 0 bases, J lost 5 bases, and 5 bases lay in between. Germline CDR1 SGHTA, CDR2 FQGNSA. In DNA, the CDR3 is TGTGCCAGCAGCTTAGCCCGGGATCAGCCCCAGCATTTT. Translation gives CASSLARDQPQHF.